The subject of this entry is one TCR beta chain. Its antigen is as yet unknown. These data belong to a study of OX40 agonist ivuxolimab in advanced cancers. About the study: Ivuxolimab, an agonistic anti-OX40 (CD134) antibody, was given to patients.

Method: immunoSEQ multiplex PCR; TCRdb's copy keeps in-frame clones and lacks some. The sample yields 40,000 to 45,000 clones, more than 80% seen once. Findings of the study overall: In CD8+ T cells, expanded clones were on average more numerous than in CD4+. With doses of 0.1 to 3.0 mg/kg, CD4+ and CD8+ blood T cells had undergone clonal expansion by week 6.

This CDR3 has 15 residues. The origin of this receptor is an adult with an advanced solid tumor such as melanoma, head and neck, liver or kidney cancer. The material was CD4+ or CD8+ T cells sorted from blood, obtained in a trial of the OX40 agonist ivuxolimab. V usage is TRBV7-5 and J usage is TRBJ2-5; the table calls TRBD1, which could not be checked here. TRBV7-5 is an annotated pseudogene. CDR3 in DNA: TGTGCCAGCAGCTTACAGGGGACACTAGGGGAGACCCAGTACTTC. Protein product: CASSLQGTLGETQYF.